Following are 25 T cell receptor beta chains from one sample sequenced in a study of T cells in tumors after PD-1 blockade. Assay used: immunoSEQ multiplex PCR; TCRdb lists only in-frame clones, some missing. The sample has 15,000 or so clones; roughly 87% are singletons. The sample was PBMCs, taken after anti-PD-1 treatment. These receptors originate from a human donor with basal cell carcinoma.

The chain uses TRBV6-4 and TRBJ2-3; unclear D gene. The V end was cut by 5 bases, the J end by 0 bases, with 12 bases between. Germline-derived CDR1 and CDR2 are MRHNA and SNTAGT. This CDR3 is built from 15 residues. The chain's CDR3 is CASSPMAASTDTQYF. For the CDR3, the DNA is TGTGCCAGCAGTCCGATGGCGGCTAGCACAGATACGCAGTATTTT.

The V gene is TRBV10-2, the J gene TRBJ2-3; TRBD2 matches at 11 bases. V was pared by 7 bases and J by 5 bases, with 5 bases of the junction left unmatched. Germline CDR1 is WSHSY and CDR2 is SAAADI. The CDR3 covers 14 residues. CDR3 sequence: CASTGTSGLDTQYF. The CDR3 region has the DNA TGCGCCAGCACCGGGACTAGCGGCCTAGATACGCAGTATTTT.

This chain connects TRBV15 to TRBJ1-2; D call uncertain. This CDR3 contains 16 residues. Trimming took 0 bases from V and 3 from J, leaving 14 bases between them. Germline loops: CDR1 LNHNV, CDR2 YYDKDF (reference sequence). The CDR3 region is CATSRDVGFRYYGYTF. In DNA form, the CDR3 reads TGTGCCACCAGCAGAGATGTCGGCTTCCGTTACTATGGCTACACCTTC.

The chain joins TRBV7-2 to TRBJ2-1; 10 bases are shared with TRBD2. The germline V gene encodes CDR1 SGHTA and CDR2 FQGNSA. V trimming: 1 base; J trimming: 8 bases; junction bases outside the gene matches: 8. CDR3 length: 16 amino acids. The CDR3 bases are TGTGCCAGCAGCTTAGGCCCAGCGGGAGGGCCGGATGAGCAGTTCTTC. As protein: CASSLGPAGGPDEQFF.

The chain links TRBV7-2 to TRBJ2-7; no clear D. V was pared by 1 base and J by 2 bases, with 6 bases between. The CDR3 runs 13 residues. The germline gives CDR1 SGHTA, CDR2 FQGNSA. CDR3 amino acids: CASSLGRAYEQYF. DNA of the CDR3: TGTGCCAGCAGCTTAGGGAGAGCCTACGAGCAGTACTTC.

The V gene is TRBV18, the J gene TRBJ2-1; 9 positions agree with TRBD2. The V and J ends lost 0 bases and 0 bases, in that order; junction bases with no gene match: 6. Germline assignment: CDR1 KGHSH and CDR2 LQKENI. This CDR3 is 18 amino acids long. CDR3 coding DNA: TGTGCCAGCTCACCACCTAGCGGGAGCCCTTTCTCCTACAATGAGCAGTTCTTC. It translates to CASSPPSGSPFSYNEQFF.

The chain has TRBV6-1 and TRBJ1-1; D ambiguous. Germline CDR1 reads MNHNS; CDR2 reads SASEGT. CDR3 length equals 14 residues. The V and J ends lost 3 bases and 0 bases respectively, with 8 bases between them. The CDR3 nucleotides are TGTGCCAGCAGTGAGGTCAGGATGAACACTGAAGCTTTCTTT. As protein: CASSEVRMNTEAFF.

This rearrangement joins TRBV12-3 or TRBV12-4 to TRBJ2-7; D remains unclear. V lost 1 base and J lost 2, with 3 bases in between. This CDR3 is built from 12 residues. The DNA of the CDR3 is TGTGCCAGCAGTTTAGGAGCCTACGAGCAGTACTTC. The encoded protein is CASSLGAYEQYF.

This clone was seen a handful of times. CDR3 sequence: CASSPFGTEAFF. CDR3 DNA sequence: TGTGCCAGCTCCCCGTTTGGCACTGAAGCTTTCTTT. This sequence joins TRBV2 and TRBJ1-1; the D is unclear. CDR1 is SNHLY and CDR2 is FYNNEI in the germline V gene. Trimming took off 8 bases at V and 4 bases at J, with 11 bases between the two ends. CDR3 length equals 12 residues.

This rearrangement joins TRBV6-6 to TRBJ2-5, with 9 bases identical to TRBD1. Trimming at V came to 4 bases and at J to 5 bases, leaving 8 bases not matched to a gene. The CDR3 loop spans 15 amino acids. Per germline, CDR1 MNHNY and CDR2 SVGAGI (reference sequence). CDR3 amino acids: CASSSRDRATETQYF. CDR3 DNA sequence: TGTGCCAGCAGTTCAAGGGACAGGGCTACGGAGACCCAGTACTTC.

The rearrangement uses TRBV15 and TRBJ2-7, with D tentatively TRBD1 or TRBD2 (5 bases each). Trimming took 1 base from V and 4 from J, leaving 17 bases between them. This CDR3 comprises 16 residues. Germline CDR1 is LNHNV and CDR2 is YYDKDF (reference sequence). In nucleotides, the CDR3 is TGTGCCACCAGCAGAGGGCCCCGGACCGGGACGTACGAGCAGTACTTC. This codes for CATSRGPRTGTYEQYF.

The genes are TRBV29-1 and TRBJ1-4; a weak D match, TRBD1 (6 bases). The V and J ends lost 6 bases and 4 bases respectively, with 9 bases between them. CDR3 length: 12 amino acids. Germline V gene sequence: CDR1 SQVTM, CDR2 ANQGSEA. The CDR3 loop reads CSVTGVNEKLFF. The CDR3 nucleotides read TGCAGCGTGACAGGTGTTAATGAAAAACTGTTTTTT.

This clone has only one observation. The chain couples TRBV4-2 to TRBJ2-2; weak D call: TRBD2 (5 bases). Trimming cost V 4 bases and J 6 bases, with 15 bases left between them. The CDR3 has 15 residues. Germline CDR1 and CDR2: LGHNA and YNFKEQ. The CDR3 here is CASSPYGSYSGELFF. The CDR3 region has the DNA TGTGCCAGCAGCCCATATGGGAGCTACTCCGGGGAGCTGTTTTTT.

V and J are TRBV27 and TRBJ1-2, with D perhaps matching TRBD1 (5 bases). There are 14 residues in the CDR3. In germline, CDR1 is MNHEY, CDR2 SMNVEV (reference sequence). V was cut by 5 bases and J by 7 bases, with 17 bases left in between. CDR3 region: CASSHDPPGAGYTF. The CDR3 nucleotides are TGTGCCAGCAGTCACGACCCCCCCGGGGCTGGCTACACCTTC.

V is TRBV18 and J is TRBJ2-7; D might be TRBD1 (6 bases). Trimming pared 0 bases from V and 0 bases from J, leaving 9 bases between. CDR1 KGHSH and CDR2 LQKENI come from the germline V gene. The CDR3 extends over 15 amino acids. In DNA form, the CDR3 reads TGTGCCAGCTCACCACCAACAGGGCGCTCCTACGAGCAGTACTTC. Its protein is CASSPPTGRSYEQYF.

The V call is TRBV5-4, the J call TRBJ2-7, with D perhaps matching TRBD1 (6 bases). The CDR3 totals 16 residues. V lost 4 bases and J 0 bases, leaving 17 bases between the germline ends. Germline V CDR1 and CDR2: SGHNT, YYREEE (reference sequence). In DNA, the CDR3 is TGTGCCAGCAGCCCGGGACAAAACTTACCCTCCTACGAGCAGTACTTC. Its protein product is CASSPGQNLPSYEQYF.

The chain has TRBV28 and TRBJ2-7; D may be TRBD2 (5 bases). Germline lookup yields CDR1 MDHEN and CDR2 SYDVKM. The CDR3 loop spans 17 amino acids. The V end was cut by 5 bases, the J end by 0 bases, with 20 bases between. Written as DNA, the CDR3 is TGTGCCAGCAGTACCCCTCGAGGGCCGCGGAGCTCCTACGAGCAGTACTTC. Translating gives CASSTPRGPRSSYEQYF.

This clone showed up just a few times. Distinct nucleotide sequences in the sample also encode this CDR3. The chain links TRBV2 to TRBJ2-1, with D maybe TRBD2 (7 bases). Trimming took off 11 bases at V and 0 bases at J, with 29 bases between the two ends. Germline loops: CDR1 SNHLY, CDR2 FYNNEI. The CDR3 contains 19 residues. The CDR3: CACCEGGAGVGSSYNEQFF. CDR3 in DNA: TGTGCCTGCTGTGAGGGGGGGGCGGGGGTGGGGAGCTCCTACAATGAGCAGTTCTTC.

The chain links TRBV6-5 to TRBJ2-7; the match to TRBD1 covers 9 bases. This CDR3 is 14 amino acids long. Germline trimming cut 10 bases from V and 6 bases from J; bases unmatched to any gene: 13. Per germline, CDR1 MNHEY and CDR2 SVGAGI. This CDR3 is CATTNHRGPGEQYF. Here the CDR3 DNA reads TGTGCCACTACAAATCACAGGGGGCCTGGCGAGCAGTACTTC.

The gene calls are TRBV2 and TRBJ2-1; tentative D call: TRBD2 (7 bases). The CDR3 is 19 amino acids. Germline loops: CDR1 SNHLY, CDR2 FYNNEI. This chain's CDR3 is CPCCDGGARVGSSYNEQFF. The CDR3 region has the DNA TGTCCCTGCTGTGATGGGGGGGCGCGGGTGGGGAGCTCCTACAATGAGCAGTTCTTC.

The genes are TRBV3-1 (or the pseudogene TRBV3-2) and TRBJ2-5; TRBD2 matches at 8 bases. Losses at the gene ends were 0 bases for V and 7 bases for J; bases not matched to a gene: 7. CDR3 length: 15 amino acids. Per the germline V gene, CDR1 is LGHDT and CDR2 is YNNKEL (reference sequence). CDR3 sequence: CASSQDVIAGTTQYF. In DNA, the CDR3 is TGTGCCAGCAGCCAAGATGTAATAGCGGGGACGACCCAGTACTTC.

The chain couples TRBV6-1 to TRBJ2-1; TRBD2 aligns across 12 bases. Unmatched junction bases numbered 6, after V lost 4 bases and J lost 5 bases. Looked up from germline, CDR1 is MNHNS and CDR2 is SASEGT. The CDR3 loop spans 16 amino acids. The CDR3 bases are TGTGCCAGCAGTGGGCTAGCGGGGGGGCTGGACAATGAGCAGTTCTTC. Translation gives CASSGLAGGLDNEQFF.

CDR3 amino acids: CASSGGLAGNNEQFF. The DNA of the CDR3 is TGTGCCAGCAGTGGGGGACTAGCGGGGAACAATGAGCAGTTCTTC. The chain uses TRBV2 and TRBJ2-1, with 13 nucleotides matching TRBD2. This CDR3 is 15 amino acids long. V dropped 4 bases and J dropped 5; count of bases not matched to a gene: 2. CDR1 is SNHLY, CDR2 FYNNEI, per germline.

This chain uses TRBV28 with TRBJ1-2; TRBD1 is a possible D gene (6 bases). Germline V gives CDR1 MDHEN, CDR2 SYDVKM. Deletions cut 8 bases from V and 4 bases from J, with 11 bases between. The CDR3 loop spans 12 amino acids. The chain's CDR3 is CASQRGFYGYTF. The CDR3 DNA follows: TGTGCCAGCCAAAGGGGGTTCTATGGCTACACCTTC.

The chain couples TRBV19 to TRBJ2-5; the D call may be TRBD1 or TRBD2 (5 bases each). The length of the CDR3 is 14 residues. Germline V gene lookup returns CDR1 LNHDA and CDR2 SQIVND (reference sequence). Trimming pared 1 base from V and 4 bases from J, leaving 10 bases between. CDR3 nucleotides: TGTGCCAGTAGTATAGGGGGGTTTCGAGAGACCCAGTACTTC. This sequence encodes CASSIGGFRETQYF. Full variable domain (outside the CDR3, taken from reference TRBV19 and TRBJ2-5): DGGITQSPKYLFRKEGQNVTLSCEQNLNHDAMYWYRQDPGQGLRLIYYSQIVNDFQKGDIAEGYSVSREKKESFPLTVTSAQKNPTAFYLCASSIGGFRETQYFGPGTRLLVL.